This TCR beta chain was identified in a study of shared clonotypes between healthy human individuals. The wider study: CD4 naive cells filled three plates per donor, CD4 memory three, CD8 naive two and CD8 memory one.

Repertoires were generated with immunoSEQ multiplex PCR, while TCRdb's copy carries only in-frame clones and drops some. The sample includes about 1 million clones, more than 60% of them seen just once. Study-wide findings and caveats: Blood alone was sampled, and tissue repertoires likely differ. Clonotype sharing across a handful of donors was observed for approximately 5% of naive CD4 clonotypes. Against clonotypes common to all four donors, non-shared ones had lower generation probabilities.

This CDR3 is 13 amino acids long. Trimming pared 7 bases from V and 10 bases from J, leaving 19 bases between. The germline CDR1 and CDR2 sequences are MNHNY and SVGAGI (reference sequence). Turning to this clone: Antigen unknown.

The sequence was obtained from a man between 18 and 29 years old in good health. The source material was memory CD4+ T cells sorted from blood. Subset defined: CD45RA-negative fraction. The J gene is TRBJ1-1, the V gene TRBV6-6; D is undetermined. The chain's CDR3 is CASTTSLAAVAFF. The CDR3 DNA follows: TGTGCCAGCACCACGTCTTTGGCAGCTGTAGCTTTCTTT.